This T cell receptor (beta chain) originates from a study of blood T cell repertoires in COVID-19. Looking at the study overall: In each case, the material was cDNA or gDNA derived from T cells, B-cell-depleted T cells, or PBMCs.

The assay was immunoSEQ multiplex PCR, and TCRdb's table has in-frame clones only and misses some. The top ten hold roughly 29% of the sample, which has approximately 75,000 clones, approximately 86% seen once. The J segment lost 7 bases and the V segment lost 6 bases, leaving 13 bases of the junction unmatched. Per germline, CDR1 KGHSH and CDR2 LQKENI. The length of the CDR3 is 15 residues. This clonotype was obtained from a man between 50 and 59 years old with acute or convalescent COVID-19. The V and J genes are TRBV18 and TRBJ2-7; 9 positions agree with TRBD1. Sequenced sample: peripheral blood. The CDR3 loop is CASSPTEQGAWEQYF. CDR3 bases: TGTGCCAGCTCCCCCACCGAACAGGGGGCATGGGAGCAGTACTTC.